This T cell receptor (beta chain) was recorded in a study of cytomegalovirus exposure and HLA in healthy donors. Healthy people donating bone marrow made up the donors. The CDR3 runs to 12 residues. Trimming removed 0 bases at V and 11 bases at J, with 10 bases between. CDR1 SGHAT and CDR2 FQNNGV come from the germline V gene. A word on this clone: Antigen: not known.

Study results and caveats: Roughly uniform depth of sequencing across donors was assumed in presence/absence analyses.

Amplification used 60 Vbeta primers and 13 Jbeta primers. Only in-frame clones appear in the TCRdb table, and some are missing; sequencing was by immunoSEQ multiplex PCR. The sample records some 120,000 clones, 81% being singletons. Sequenced: PBMCs. The clonotype comes from a young man in good health and CMV-seronegative. The chain links TRBV11-2 to TRBJ1-1; no reliable D call. CDR3 sequence: CASSLDLPVAFF. DNA for the CDR3: TGTGCCAGCAGCTTAGACCTCCCCGTTGCTTTCTTT.